One TCR beta chain is described in this entry. This sample was included in a study of cytomegalovirus exposure and HLA in healthy donors. On the study more broadly: Within the Caucasian-associated ancestry cluster were around 81% of the 300 to 450 genotyped donors.

It was with 60 Vbeta and 13 Jbeta primers that the PCR ran. TCRdb keeps only in-frame clones here, not all; method: immunoSEQ multiplex PCR. The sample carries some 140,000 clones, about 85% recorded once. Germline CDR1 is MDHEN and CDR2 is SYDVKM. The length of the CDR3 is 13 residues. With 2 bases removed from V and 5 bases from J, the gap between germline ends came to 10 bases. The clonotype was recovered from a female donor in good health and CMV-seronegative. J is TRBJ2-7 and V is TRBV28, with D perhaps TRBD1 (6 bases). Sequencing was carried out using PBMCs. The CDR3 DNA reads as TGTGCCAGCAGTTTAAACAGGGCCAACGAGCAGTACTTC. Translation gives CASSLNRANEQYF.